The 18 T cell receptor beta chains presented below share a single source sample, sequenced in a study of cytomegalovirus exposure and HLA in healthy donors. Both 60 Vbeta primers and 13 Jbeta primers went into the PCR. The data were produced by immunoSEQ multiplex PCR, yet TCRdb's version contains in-frame clones alone and is incomplete. This sample yields roughly 130,000 clones, of which around 70% are seen a single time; 2.5% to 3% belongs to the top ten. Material: PBMCs. Source of these receptors: a human donor in good health.

The genes are TRBV5-4 and TRBJ2-7; no clear D. V was clipped by 3 bases and J by 3 bases, with 13 bases between them. The CDR3 runs to 14 residues. The germline V gene has CDR1 SGHNT and CDR2 YYREEE (reference sequence). The CDR3 bases are TGTGCCAGCAGCTACGCTCCACGGTTCTACGAGCAGTACTTC. Protein product: CASSYAPRFYEQYF.

The sample holds a few counts of this clone. The rearrangement links TRBV6-4 to TRBJ2-5; 8 nucleotides match TRBD1. J lost 4 bases, V lost 2 bases, and 9 bases had no gene match. Germline V gene lookup returns CDR1 MRHNA and CDR2 SNTAGT. The CDR3 contains 16 residues. The CDR3 DNA is TGTGCCAGCAGTGACCTTCAGGGGGCGTTCGTAGAGACCCAGTACTTC. Its protein product is CASSDLQGAFVETQYF.

The V gene is TRBV7-2, the J gene TRBJ2-7; 9 nucleotides line up with TRBD1. This CDR3 region has 16 residues. The trim removed 2 bases at V and 1 base at J, leaving 6 bases unmatched. CDR1 SGHTA and CDR2 FQGNSA come from the germline V gene. This chain's CDR3 is CASSLLGTGWSYEQYF. Written as DNA, the CDR3 is TGTGCCAGCAGCTTACTAGGGACAGGGTGGTCCTACGAGCAGTACTTC.

The chain employs TRBV7-2 and TRBJ1-2, with 9 bases lining up with TRBD1. Germline V gene sequence: CDR1 SGHTA, CDR2 FQGNSA. V trimming: 6 bases; J trimming: 7 bases; junction bases outside the gene matches: 3. The CDR3 sequence is 12 residues long. The CDR3 nucleotides are TGTGCCAGCAGTGGACAGGGGTTTGGCTACACCTTC. It translates to CASSGQGFGYTF.

A note on this clone: This sample includes further DNA sequences coding for the same CDR3. The rearrangement joins TRBV30 to TRBJ1-1, with TRBD1 identical over 7 bases. This CDR3 comprises 16 residues. V dropped 2 bases and J dropped 0; count of bases not matched to a gene: 9. The germline V gene has CDR1 GTSNPN and CDR2 SVGIG (reference sequence). The CDR3: CAWSKWGTAMNTEAFF. The CDR3 DNA sequence: TGTGCCTGGAGTAAGTGGGGGACAGCCATGAACACTGAAGCTTTCTTT.

The rearrangement joins TRBV2 to TRBJ2-7; 7 nucleotides agree with TRBD1. In germline, CDR1 is SNHLY, CDR2 FYNNEI. V shed 8 bases and J 6 bases; nucleotides not matched to a gene: 10. CDR3 length equals 13 residues. The CDR3 loop reads CASSPDRVGEQYF. The CDR3 DNA is TGTGCCAGCTCCCCCGACAGGGTTGGCGAGCAGTACTTC.

The V gene is TRBV28, the J gene TRBJ2-2, with TRBD2 identical over 11 bases. The germline gives CDR1 MDHEN, CDR2 SYDVKM. Trimming cost V 6 bases and J 4 bases; bases outside gene matches: 10. The CDR3 length is 17 residues. The chain's CDR3 is CASRPTSGRFGTGELFF. The DNA for the CDR3 is TGTGCCAGCAGGCCTACTAGCGGGAGATTCGGCACCGGGGAGCTGTTTTTT. Based on the CDR3 plus reference TRBV28 and TRBJ2-2, the full variable domain is DVKVTQSSRYLVKRTGEKVFLECVQDMDHENMFWYRQDPGLGLRLIYFSYDVKMKEKGDIPEGYSVSREKKERFSLILESASTNQTSMYLCASRPTSGRFGTGELFFGEGSRLTVL.

This chain links TRBV6-6 with TRBJ1-3; D is possibly TRBD1 (5 bases). This CDR3 contains 14 residues. Trimming pared 5 bases from V and 0 bases from J, leaving 8 bases between. The germline V gene has CDR1 MNHNY and CDR2 SVGAGI (reference sequence). CDR3 bases: TGTGCCAGCAGTAAAGGGGTCTCTGGAAACACCATATATTTT. It codes for CASSKGVSGNTIYF.

The chain is built from TRBV5-8 and TRBJ2-6, with unresolved D. This CDR3 spans 15 amino acids. V was clipped by 1 base and J by 1 base, with 6 bases between them. Germline loops: CDR1 SGHTS, CDR2 YDEGEE. CDR3 DNA: TGTGCCAGCAGCTTGCCCGCGTCTGGGGCCAACGTCCTGACTTTC. As protein: CASSLPASGANVLTF.

This sequence joins TRBV29-1 and TRBJ1-1, with TRBD1 matching over 7 bases. CDR3 length: 12 residues. After removal of 7 bases from V and 4 bases from J, the junction contained 6 bases not matched to a gene. Germline V gene lookup returns CDR1 SQVTM and CDR2 ANQGSEA. CDR3 residues: CSGVPGGTEAFF. The CDR3 DNA reads TGCAGCGGCGTTCCAGGGGGCACTGAAGCTTTCTTT.

The V call is TRBV7-2, the J call TRBJ1-2, with 8 bases aligning to TRBD1. This CDR3 has 17 amino acids. Germline assignment: CDR1 SGHTA and CDR2 FQGNSA. V gave up 1 base and J gave up 1 base; unmatched junction bases: 8. The CDR3 DNA sequence: TGTGCCAGCAGCTTAGACAGCAGGGGGCTAGATAACTATGGCTACACCTTC. This codes for CASSLDSRGLDNYGYTF.

This clone has a single count. V usage is TRBV18 and J usage is TRBJ1-4; D remains ambiguous. The CDR3 has 15 residues. The V gene's germline CDR1 is KGHSH and CDR2 LQKENI. The V gene lost 0 bases and the J gene lost 8 bases, with 13 bases spanning the gap. Here the CDR3 DNA reads TGTGCCAGCTCACCACCGTCGGTTACGGGAGAAAAACTGTTTTTT. Translating it yields CASSPPSVTGEKLFF.

This chain joins TRBV18 and TRBJ2-7; TRBD2 matches 11 bases. With V trimmed by 2 bases and J by 2 bases, 11 bases remained unmatched. The CDR3 spans 18 residues. Per the germline V gene, CDR1 is KGHSH and CDR2 is LQKENI. CDR3 in amino acids: CASSPMVMTSGNPYEQYF. The DNA of the CDR3 is TGTGCCAGCTCACCAATGGTCATGACTAGCGGGAACCCCTACGAGCAGTACTTC.

V and J are TRBV5-1 and TRBJ2-7; 9 positions match TRBD1. The CDR3 has 15 amino acids. Germline V gene sequence: CDR1 SGHRS, CDR2 YFSETQ. V shed 4 bases and J 2 bases; nucleotides not matched to a gene: 7. The CDR3 bases are TGCGCCAGCAGCGGGGCCGGGACAGGGACCTACGAGCAGTACTTC. It encodes CASSGAGTGTYEQYF.

The chain is built from TRBV5-1 and TRBJ2-2, with 11 bases fitting TRBD2. Germline trimming cut 0 bases from V and 7 bases from J; bases unmatched to any gene: 5. The CDR3 extends over 16 amino acids. Germline lookup yields CDR1 SGHRS and CDR2 YFSETQ. In DNA form, the CDR3 reads TGCGCCAGCAGCTTGGATAGCGGGAGGGCCAGCGGGGAGCTGTTTTTT. This codes for CASSLDSGRASGELFF.

The V call is TRBV5-1, the J call TRBJ1-1, with D possibly matching TRBD1 (6 bases). CDR1 is SGHRS and CDR2 is YFSETQ in the germline V gene. V shed 0 bases and J shed 8 bases, with 11 bases lying between them. The CDR3 consists of 13 residues. The CDR3, as DNA: TGCGCCAGCAGCTTGGCAGGGGAGAAAGAAGCTTTCTTT. Protein sequence: CASSLAGEKEAFF.

The chain joins TRBV5-5 to TRBJ1-2, with 7 bases identical to TRBD1. This CDR3 spans 14 amino acids. In germline, CDR1 is SGHKS, CDR2 YYEKEE (reference sequence). Trimming took 2 bases from V and 0 from J; bases not matched to a gene: 1. CDR3 amino acids: CASSFTGANYGYTF. The CDR3 DNA follows: TGTGCCAGCAGCTTTACAGGGGCTAACTATGGCTACACCTTC.

V gene TRBV10-3 combines with J gene TRBJ2-7; 9 positions agree with TRBD1. This CDR3 comprises 16 residues. Germline V CDR1 and CDR2: ENHRY, SYGVKD. V was clipped by 7 bases and J by 5 bases; unmatched bases: 15. CDR3 sequence: CAINNKPPGTGNEQYF. CDR3 DNA: TGTGCCATCAACAACAAACCCCCCGGGACAGGGAACGAGCAGTACTTC.